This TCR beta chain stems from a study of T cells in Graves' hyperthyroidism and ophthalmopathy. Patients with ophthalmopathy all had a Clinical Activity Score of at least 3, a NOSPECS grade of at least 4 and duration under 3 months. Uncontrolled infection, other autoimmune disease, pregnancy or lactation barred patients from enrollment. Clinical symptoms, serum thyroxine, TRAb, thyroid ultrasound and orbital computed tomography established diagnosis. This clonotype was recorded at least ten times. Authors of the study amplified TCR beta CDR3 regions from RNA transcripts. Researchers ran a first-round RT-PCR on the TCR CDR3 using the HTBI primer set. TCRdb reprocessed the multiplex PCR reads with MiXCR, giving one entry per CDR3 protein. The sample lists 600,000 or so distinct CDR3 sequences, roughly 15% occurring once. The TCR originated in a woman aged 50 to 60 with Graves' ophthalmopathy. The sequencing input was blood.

The CDR3 sequence: CASSSVGGTNSPLHF. For the CDR3, the DNA is TGTGCCAGCAGCTCCGTCGGGGGAACGAATTCACCCCTCCACTTT. The chain recombines TRBV7-2 with TRBJ1-6; a weak D match, TRBD1 (5 bases). CDR3 size: 15 residues. The V end lost 4 bases, the J end lost 7 bases, and 14 bases lay between the germline ends. Germline V gene sequence: CDR1 SGHTA, CDR2 FQGNSA.